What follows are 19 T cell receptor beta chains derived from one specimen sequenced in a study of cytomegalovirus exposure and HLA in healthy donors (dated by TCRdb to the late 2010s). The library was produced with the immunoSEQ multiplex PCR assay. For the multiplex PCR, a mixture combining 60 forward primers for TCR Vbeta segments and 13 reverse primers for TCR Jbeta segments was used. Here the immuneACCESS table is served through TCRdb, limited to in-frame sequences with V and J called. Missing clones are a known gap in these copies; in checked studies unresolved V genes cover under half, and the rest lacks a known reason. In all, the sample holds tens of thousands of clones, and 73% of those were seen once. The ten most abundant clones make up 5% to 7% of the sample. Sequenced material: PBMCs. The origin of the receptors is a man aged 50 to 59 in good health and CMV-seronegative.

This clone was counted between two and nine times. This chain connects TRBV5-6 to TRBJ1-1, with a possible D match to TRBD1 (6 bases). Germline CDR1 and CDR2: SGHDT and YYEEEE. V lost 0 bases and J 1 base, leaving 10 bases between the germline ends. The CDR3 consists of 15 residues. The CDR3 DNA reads TGTGCCAGCAGCTTGGTACAGGGCGGGAACACTGAAGCTTTCTTT. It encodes CASSLVQGGNTEAFF.

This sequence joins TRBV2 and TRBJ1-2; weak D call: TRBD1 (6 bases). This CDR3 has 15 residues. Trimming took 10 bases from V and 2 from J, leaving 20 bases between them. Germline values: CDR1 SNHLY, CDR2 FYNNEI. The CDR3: CATSITGHTNYGYTF. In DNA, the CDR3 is TGTGCCACCTCCATAACGGGACACACGAACTATGGCTACACCTTC. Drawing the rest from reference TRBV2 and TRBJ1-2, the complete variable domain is EPEVTQTPSHQVTQMGQEVILRCVPISNHLYFYWYRQILGQKVEFLVSFYNNEISEKSEIFDDQFSVERPDGSNFTLKIRSTKLEDSAMYFCATSITGHTNYGYTFGSGTRLTVV.

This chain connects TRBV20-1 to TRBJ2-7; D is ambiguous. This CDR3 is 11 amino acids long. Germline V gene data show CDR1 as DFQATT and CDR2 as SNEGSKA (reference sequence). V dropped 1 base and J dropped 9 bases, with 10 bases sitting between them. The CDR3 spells CSARGLGVQYF. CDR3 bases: TGCAGTGCTAGAGGATTAGGAGTGCAGTACTTC.

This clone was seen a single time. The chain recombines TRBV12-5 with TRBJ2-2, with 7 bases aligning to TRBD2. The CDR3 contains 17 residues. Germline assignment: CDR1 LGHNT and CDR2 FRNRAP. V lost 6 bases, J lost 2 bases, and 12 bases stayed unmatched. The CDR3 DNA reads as TGTGCTAGTGGCTCCCCCACGGGACTACGAAACACCGGGGAGCTGTTTTTT. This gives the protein CASGSPTGLRNTGELFF.

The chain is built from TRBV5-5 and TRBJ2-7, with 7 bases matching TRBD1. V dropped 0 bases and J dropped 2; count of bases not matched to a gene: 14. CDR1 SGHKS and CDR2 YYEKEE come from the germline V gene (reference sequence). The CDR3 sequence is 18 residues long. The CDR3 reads CASSLARDSLRHAYEQYF. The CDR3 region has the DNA TGTGCCAGCAGCTTGGCCCGGGACAGCCTTCGGCACGCCTACGAGCAGTACTTC.

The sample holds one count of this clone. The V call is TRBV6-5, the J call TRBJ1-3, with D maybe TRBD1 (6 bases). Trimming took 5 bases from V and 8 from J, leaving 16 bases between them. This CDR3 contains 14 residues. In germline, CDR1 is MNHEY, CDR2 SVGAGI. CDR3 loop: CASSVDRFADTIYF. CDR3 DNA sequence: TGTGCCAGCAGTGTCGACAGGTTTGCGGACACCATATATTTT.

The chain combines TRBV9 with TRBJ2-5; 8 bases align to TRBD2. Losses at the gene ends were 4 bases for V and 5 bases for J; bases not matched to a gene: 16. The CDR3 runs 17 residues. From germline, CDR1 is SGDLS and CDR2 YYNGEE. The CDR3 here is CASSPFSGGGLKETQYF. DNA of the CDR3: TGTGCCAGCAGCCCGTTCTCGGGGGGGGGCCTAAAGGAGACCCAGTACTTC.

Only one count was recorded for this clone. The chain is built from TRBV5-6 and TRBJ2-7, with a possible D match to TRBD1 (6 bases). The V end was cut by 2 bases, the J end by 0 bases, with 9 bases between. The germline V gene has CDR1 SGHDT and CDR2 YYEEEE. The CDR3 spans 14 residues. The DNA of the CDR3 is TGTGCCAGCAGCTTCGACAGGAGCTCCTACGAGCAGTACTTC. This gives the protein CASSFDRSSYEQYF.

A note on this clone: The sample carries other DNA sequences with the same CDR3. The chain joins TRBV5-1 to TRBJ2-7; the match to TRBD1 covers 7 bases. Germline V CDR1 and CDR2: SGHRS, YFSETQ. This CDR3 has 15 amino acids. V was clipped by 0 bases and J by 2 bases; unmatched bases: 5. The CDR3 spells CASSLAGQGAYEQYF. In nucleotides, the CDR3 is TGCGCCAGCAGCTTGGCCGGGCAGGGGGCCTACGAGCAGTACTTC.

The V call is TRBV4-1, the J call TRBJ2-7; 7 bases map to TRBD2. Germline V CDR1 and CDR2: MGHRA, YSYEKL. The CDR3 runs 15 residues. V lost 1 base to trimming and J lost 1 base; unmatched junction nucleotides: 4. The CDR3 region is CASSQGPAGSYEQYF. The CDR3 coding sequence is TGCGCCAGCAGCCAAGGTCCAGCGGGGTCCTACGAGCAGTACTTC.

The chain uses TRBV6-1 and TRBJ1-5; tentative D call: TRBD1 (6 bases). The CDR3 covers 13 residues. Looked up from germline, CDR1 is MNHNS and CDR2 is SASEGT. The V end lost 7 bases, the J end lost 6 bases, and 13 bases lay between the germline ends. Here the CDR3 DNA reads TGTGCCAGCAAGCTGGTCAGGGGTCAGCCCCAGCATTTT. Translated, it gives CASKLVRGQPQHF.

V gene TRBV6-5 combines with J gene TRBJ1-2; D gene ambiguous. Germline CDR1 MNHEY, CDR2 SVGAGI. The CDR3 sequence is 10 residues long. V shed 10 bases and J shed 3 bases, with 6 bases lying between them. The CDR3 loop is CATEDYGYTF. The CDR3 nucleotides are TGTGCCACAGAGGACTATGGCTACACCTTC.

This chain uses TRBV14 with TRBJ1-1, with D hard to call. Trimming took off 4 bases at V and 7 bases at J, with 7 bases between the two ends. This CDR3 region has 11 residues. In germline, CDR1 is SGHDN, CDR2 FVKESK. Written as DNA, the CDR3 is TGTGCCAGCAGCCCCGGGAGTGAAGCTTTCTTT. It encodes CASSPGSEAFF.

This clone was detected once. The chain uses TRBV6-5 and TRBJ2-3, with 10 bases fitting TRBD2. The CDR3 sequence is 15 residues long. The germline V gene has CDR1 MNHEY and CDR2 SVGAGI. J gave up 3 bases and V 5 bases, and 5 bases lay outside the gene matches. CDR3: CASSQSGGATDTQYF. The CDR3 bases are TGTGCCAGCAGTCAAAGCGGGGGGGCGACAGATACGCAGTATTTT.

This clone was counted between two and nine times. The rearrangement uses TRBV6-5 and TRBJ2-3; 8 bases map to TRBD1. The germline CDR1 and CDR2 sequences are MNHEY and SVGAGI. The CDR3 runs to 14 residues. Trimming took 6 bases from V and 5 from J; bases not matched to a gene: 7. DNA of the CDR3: TGTGCCAGCAGCCCTCCTACAGGGGGAGATACGCAGTATTTT. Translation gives CASSPPTGGDTQYF.

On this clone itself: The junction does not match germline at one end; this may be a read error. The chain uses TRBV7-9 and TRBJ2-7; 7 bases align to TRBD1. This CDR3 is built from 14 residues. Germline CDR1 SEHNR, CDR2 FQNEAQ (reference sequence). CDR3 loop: CSSSLDRGQDEQYF. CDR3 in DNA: TGTTCCAGCAGCTTAGACCGAGGACAGGACGAGCAGTACTTC.

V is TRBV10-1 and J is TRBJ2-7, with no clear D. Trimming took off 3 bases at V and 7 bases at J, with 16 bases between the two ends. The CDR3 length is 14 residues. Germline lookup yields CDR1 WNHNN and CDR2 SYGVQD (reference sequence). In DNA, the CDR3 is TGCGCCAGCAGTGAATACATGGCCGCAAGTGAGCAGTACTTC. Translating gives CASSEYMAASEQYF.

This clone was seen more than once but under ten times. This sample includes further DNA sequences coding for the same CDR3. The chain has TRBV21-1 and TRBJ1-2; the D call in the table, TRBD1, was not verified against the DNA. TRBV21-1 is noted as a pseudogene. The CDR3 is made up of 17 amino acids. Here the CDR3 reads CASSKEAQDRGFGGYTF. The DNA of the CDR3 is TGTGCCAGCAGCAAAGAGGCACAGGACAGGGGATTTGGCGGCTACACCTTC.

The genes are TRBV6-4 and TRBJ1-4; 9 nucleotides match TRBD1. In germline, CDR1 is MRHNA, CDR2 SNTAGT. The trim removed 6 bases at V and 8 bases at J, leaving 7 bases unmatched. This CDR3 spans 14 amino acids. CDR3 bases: TGTGCCAGCAGGGTGGACAGGGGTGGGGAAAAACTGTTTTTT. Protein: CASRVDRGGEKLFF.